In its sample, the clone carrying this T cell receptor (beta chain) was seen once. The antigen is not known. The authors divided CD4+ cells into CD45RA+ naive and CD45RA-negative memory subsets. Trimming stripped 3 bases from V and 8 bases from J, with 12 bases between. The CDR3 runs to 13 residues. Germline V gene lookup returns CDR1 SGDLS and CDR2 YYNGEE. The data are from a study of shared clonotypes between healthy human individuals. The table came from immunoSEQ multiplex PCR; TCRdb's copy has only in-frame clones and leaves some out. The sample consists of roughly 1,600,000 clones, about 98.5% of them appearing once. General study findings and limits: Compared with clonotypes that all four donors shared, non-shared clonotypes had lower generation probabilities. Larger estimated richness was generally recorded for naive subsets relative to memory subsets.

The clonotype originates from a man aged 30 to 45 in good health. The chain recombines TRBV9 with TRBJ2-1; tentative D call: TRBD1 (6 bases). What was sequenced was naive CD4+ T cells sorted from blood. Subset given: CD45RA+ positively selected. This chain's CDR3 is CASSGRGLHEQFF. The CDR3 nucleotides read TGTGCCAGCAGCGGTAGGGGGTTGCATGAGCAGTTCTTC.